A single sample is the source of the 28 T cell receptor beta chains below, sequenced in a study of blood T cell repertoires in COVID-19. TCRdb's copy holds only in-frame clones and misses some; the assay was immunoSEQ multiplex PCR. The repertoire holds about 160,000 clones, with approximately 80% as singletons. The sample consisted of peripheral blood. Receptor source: a woman of 80 years or more with active or convalescent COVID-19.

The V gene is TRBV3-1 (or the pseudogene TRBV3-2), the J gene TRBJ1-1, with TRBD1 matching over 8 bases. Germline V gene sequence: CDR1 LGHDT, CDR2 YNNKEL (reference sequence). The CDR3 loop spans 19 amino acids. Trimming cost V 0 bases and J 0 bases; bases outside gene matches: 12. CDR3 protein: CASSQDSFGTGFMNTEAFF. The DNA of the CDR3 is TGTGCCAGCAGCCAAGATTCCTTCGGGACAGGTTTTATGAACACTGAAGCTTTCTTT.

This sequence joins TRBV6-2 or TRBV6-3 and TRBJ1-2; 8 bases align to TRBD1. The V gene's germline CDR1 is MNHEY and CDR2 SVGEGT. After removal of 0 bases from V and 9 bases from J, the junction contained 9 bases not matched to a gene. The CDR3 is made up of 15 amino acids. CDR3 nucleotide sequence: TGTGCCAGCAGTTACTCCCCGGGACAGGCGGTCAGCTACACCTTC. Translating it yields CASSYSPGQAVSYTF.

This chain links TRBV11-3 with TRBJ1-2, with D maybe TRBD1 (6 bases). V gave up 3 bases and J gave up 5 bases, with 13 bases separating them. CDR3 size: 14 residues. Germline lookup yields CDR1 SGHNT and CDR2 YENEEA. The CDR3 is CASSLGDTLYGYTF. CDR3 in DNA: TGTGCCAGCAGCTTGGGGGACACCCTTTATGGCTACACCTTC.

The CDR3 coding sequence is TGTGCCAGCAGTCAGGGAAGATGGAGCTACGAGCAGTACTTC. Residues: CASSQGRWSYEQYF. The rearrangement uses TRBV6-2 or TRBV6-3 and TRBJ2-7; tentative D call: TRBD1 (5 bases). Between the trimmed V and J ends, which lost 5 bases and 3 bases, there was a span of 14 bases. Germline assignment: CDR1 MNHEY and CDR2 SVGEGT. The CDR3 length is 14 residues.

The V gene is TRBV9, the J gene TRBJ2-7; 10 positions agree with TRBD2. This CDR3 comprises 15 residues. The V segment lost 4 bases and the J segment 4 bases; nucleotides outside the gene matches: 8. Per germline, CDR1 SGDLS and CDR2 YYNGEE. DNA of the CDR3: TGTGCCAGCAGCCCCCGACTAGCGGGTACGTACGAGCAGTACTTC. Translation gives CASSPRLAGTYEQYF.

This clone has just one count. The genes are TRBV6-2 or TRBV6-3 and TRBJ2-3, with 7 bases lining up with TRBD1. The germline gives CDR1 MNHEY, CDR2 SVGEGT. The CDR3 totals 15 residues. The trim removed 5 bases at V and 0 bases at J, leaving 5 bases unmatched. The CDR3 is CASSRQGTSTDTQYF. DNA for the CDR3: TGTGCCAGCAGTCGACAGGGAACAAGCACAGATACGCAGTATTTT.

The gene calls are TRBV7-2 and TRBJ1-2; TRBD1 agrees at 8 bases. J was trimmed by 0 bases and V by 6 bases; bases with no gene match: 3. CDR3 length: 14 residues. Per the germline V gene, CDR1 is SGHTA and CDR2 is FQGNSA. CDR3 loop: CASRTGGSNYGYTF. CDR3 nucleotide sequence: TGTGCCAGCAGAACAGGGGGGTCTAACTATGGCTACACCTTC.

J is TRBJ1-4 and V is TRBV2, with TRBD1 identical over 12 bases. The CDR3 totals 16 residues. With 5 bases clipped from V and 3 bases from J, the junction kept 4 bases outside the gene matches. The germline gives CDR1 SNHLY, CDR2 FYNNEI. The CDR3 DNA is TGTGCCAGCAGTACCGGGACAGGGGGCTCTAATGAAAAACTGTTTTTT. Its translation: CASSTGTGGSNEKLFF.

The rearrangement joins TRBV15 to TRBJ2-3, with 10 positions matching TRBD2. The CDR3 sequence is 16 residues long. Germline assignment: CDR1 LNHNV and CDR2 YYDKDF (reference sequence). V lost 1 base and J lost 2; bases outside the gene matches: 3. This chain's CDR3 is CATSRASGGITDTQYF. Here the CDR3 DNA reads TGTGCCACCAGCAGAGCTAGCGGGGGCATCACAGATACGCAGTATTTT.

The chain employs TRBV30 and TRBJ2-5, with 7 bases identical to TRBD2. The trim removed 2 bases at V and 5 bases at J, leaving 5 bases unmatched. The CDR3 is 13 amino acids. Germline loops: CDR1 GTSNPN, CDR2 SVGIG (reference sequence). The CDR3 nucleotides are TGTGCCTGGAGTACGATGGGAGGGGAGACCCAGTACTTC. Protein: CAWSTMGGETQYF.

The V call is TRBV11-2, the J call TRBJ2-5, with 7 bases that match TRBD2. CDR1 and CDR2 (germline): SGHAT, FQNNGV. The CDR3 is 17 residues long. The V and J ends lost 3 bases and 1 base, in that order; junction bases with no gene match: 11. CDR3 amino acids: CASSFKSPGGSQETQYF. DNA of the CDR3: TGTGCCAGCAGCTTCAAATCGCCGGGAGGATCCCAAGAGACCCAGTACTTC.

The chain uses TRBV7-9 and TRBJ2-1, with 9 bases fitting TRBD2. V shed 5 bases, J shed 2 bases, and the junction held 4 bases outside the gene matches. This CDR3 has 15 residues. Germline V gene sequence: CDR1 SEHNR, CDR2 FQNEAQ (reference sequence). The CDR3 nucleotides are TGTGCCAGCAGCCGCGGGGGGGCCGCCTACAATGAGCAGTTCTTC. Translation: CASSRGGAAYNEQFF.

The chain recombines TRBV7-2 with TRBJ1-1; D remains unclear. CDR3 size: 14 residues. V lost 7 bases and J 0 bases, leaving 12 bases between the germline ends. Germline CDR1 SGHTA, CDR2 FQGNSA. The DNA of the CDR3 is TGTGCCAGCAAAACGCGGGCAGTGAACACTGAAGCTTTCTTT. Translating gives CASKTRAVNTEAFF.

The V call is TRBV5-6, the J call TRBJ1-2, with no clear D. CDR3 size: 15 residues. Germline CDR1 is SGHDT and CDR2 is YYEEEE. The V gene lost 2 bases and the J gene lost 0 bases, with 11 bases spanning the gap. The CDR3 coding sequence is TGTGCCAGCAGCTTACAGAACCGCCCTAACTATGGCTACACCTTC. This gives the protein CASSLQNRPNYGYTF.

This clone was recorded a few times. The chain uses TRBV3-1 (or the pseudogene TRBV3-2) and TRBJ1-2; D gene ambiguous. The CDR3 runs 12 residues. Germline loops: CDR1 LGHDT, CDR2 YNNKEL (reference sequence). Trimming left V 0 bases short and J 5 bases short, with 4 bases between. CDR3: CASSQDPYGYTF. The DNA of the CDR3 is TGTGCCAGCAGCCAAGATCCGTATGGCTACACCTTC.

J is TRBJ1-1 and V is TRBV6-5; perhaps TRBD1 as D (6 bases). CDR3 length: 14 residues. V was trimmed by 8 bases and J by 6 bases, leaving 19 bases between them. Germline CDR1 reads MNHEY; CDR2 reads SVGAGI. The CDR3 reads CASLSSGGNAEAFF. In DNA, the CDR3 is TGTGCCAGCCTCAGCAGTGGGGGCAACGCTGAAGCTTTCTTT.

The CDR3 bases are TGTGCTAGTGGGGCCCTTCGGACAGGGCTTATTAATGAAAAACTGTTTTTT. This encodes CASGALRTGLINEKLFF. The chain combines TRBV12-5 with TRBJ1-4; 8 bases fit TRBD1. The V and J ends lost 6 bases and 4 bases, in that order; junction bases with no gene match: 13. The CDR3 is made up of 17 amino acids. CDR1 is LGHNT and CDR2 is FRNRAP in the germline V gene.

This sequence joins TRBV2 and TRBJ2-5, with TRBD1 matching over 9 bases. CDR1 and CDR2 (germline): SNHLY, FYNNEI. The CDR3 covers 14 residues. V shed 3 bases and J 5 bases; nucleotides not matched to a gene: 4. In nucleotides, the CDR3 is TGTGCCAGCAGTGAGATAGGACAGGGGGAGACCCAGTACTTC. Amino acids: CASSEIGQGETQYF.

The chain uses TRBV7-9 and TRBJ1-5; D might be TRBD1 (5 bases). V was cut by 5 bases and J by 6 bases, with 8 bases left in between. This CDR3 spans 12 amino acids. Looked up from germline, CDR1 is SEHNR and CDR2 is FQNEAQ (reference sequence). Here the CDR3 reads CASSAGGQPQHF. The CDR3 bases are TGTGCCAGCAGCGCCGGGGGTCAGCCCCAGCATTTT.

This chain links TRBV18 with TRBJ1-4, with 11 bases fitting TRBD1. The CDR3 contains 15 residues. Germline V gives CDR1 KGHSH, CDR2 LQKENI. With V trimmed by 4 bases and J by 7 bases, 5 bases remained unmatched. The CDR3 spells CASSRTGGSGEKLFF. The CDR3 DNA reads TGTGCCAGCTCACGGACAGGGGGCTCCGGTGAAAAACTGTTTTTT.

The gene calls are TRBV6-6 and TRBJ1-1; 7 nucleotides align to TRBD1. This CDR3 has 12 amino acids. Looked up from germline, CDR1 is MNHNY and CDR2 is SVGAGI (reference sequence). V lost 6 bases and J lost 7; bases outside the gene matches: 5. The CDR3 reads CASRVGTDEAFF. As DNA, the CDR3 is TGTGCCAGCAGAGTCGGGACAGATGAAGCTTTCTTT.

This clone was picked up one time. The chain links TRBV3-1 (or the pseudogene TRBV3-2) to TRBJ1-5, with TRBD1 matching over 7 bases. The CDR3 has 15 residues. The germline V gene encodes CDR1 LGHDT and CDR2 YNNKEL (reference sequence). With 0 bases clipped from V and 6 bases from J, the junction kept 5 bases outside the gene matches. CDR3 nucleotide sequence: TGTGCCAGCAGCCAAGAAGGGGGCGCAGGTCAGCCCCAGCATTTT. This sequence encodes CASSQEGGAGQPQHF.

V and J are TRBV11-3 and TRBJ2-1, with 7 bases fitting TRBD2. J gave up 5 bases and V 4 bases, and 8 bases lay outside the gene matches. This CDR3 region has 15 residues. Germline V gene lookup returns CDR1 SGHNT and CDR2 YENEEA. The CDR3 DNA is TGTGCCAGCAGCTCTAGCGGATTATTCCACAATGAGCAGTTCTTC. Protein sequence: CASSSSGLFHNEQFF.

The V and J genes are TRBV19 and TRBJ1-1, with 7 bases fitting TRBD1. From germline, CDR1 is LNHDA and CDR2 SQIVND (reference sequence). The J segment lost 7 bases and the V segment lost 2 bases, leaving 13 bases of the junction unmatched. The CDR3 covers 16 residues. The DNA for the CDR3 is TGTGCCAGTAGTATATCGGTGACAGGGTGGTATCGTGAAGCTTTCTTT. Its translation: CASSISVTGWYREAFF.

The chain couples TRBV11-2 to TRBJ2-2; D remains ambiguous. Trimming stripped 5 bases from V and 2 bases from J, with 3 bases between. Germline V lookup: CDR1 SGHAT, CDR2 FQNNGV. The CDR3 has 12 residues. CDR3 sequence (DNA): TGTGCCAGCAGCCATAACACCGGGGAGCTGTTTTTT. This codes for CASSHNTGELFF.

This clone has only a few counts. This chain joins TRBV25-1 and TRBJ1-2, with a possible D match to TRBD1 (5 bases). CDR1 is MGHDK, CDR2 SYGVNS, per germline. Deletions cut 3 bases from V and 7 bases from J, with 12 bases between. The length of the CDR3 is 13 residues. The CDR3, as DNA: TGTGCCAGCAGTGATGGGGGGTCGCGTGGCTACACCTTC. Translated, it gives CASSDGGSRGYTF.

This chain links TRBV7-9 with TRBJ1-5; TRBD1 might be the D (5 bases). CDR1 and CDR2 from the germline V gene are SEHNR and FQNEAQ (reference sequence). V lost 3 bases, J lost 9 bases, and 18 bases lay in between. This CDR3 comprises 15 residues. The CDR3 sequence: CASSFDSPDKGPQHF. CDR3 DNA sequence: TGTGCCAGCAGCTTTGACAGTCCAGACAAGGGGCCCCAGCATTTT.

With regard to this clone: Its ends do not fully match the called genes, so a read error is possible. The rearrangement links TRBV19 to TRBJ2-3, with 9 bases matching TRBD1. The V gene's germline CDR1 is LNHDA and CDR2 SQIVND (reference sequence). The CDR3 has 13 amino acids. CDR3 nucleotides: TGTGCCAGTAGTGTAGACAGGGGGGATACGCAGTATTTT. It yields the protein CASSVDRGDTQYF.